The clone carrying this T cell receptor (beta chain) was recorded a few times. Its antigen is unknown. This specimen belongs to a study of cytotoxic CD8 clonotypes in ibrutinib-treated CLL. The CDR3 loop spans 15 amino acids. The germline gives CDR1 SGHNT, CDR2 YENEEA. V lost 5 bases and J lost 1, with 11 bases in between. Using immunoSEQ multiplex PCR, the repertoire was profiled, and TCRdb retains in-frame clones only, with some absent. The sample lists 110,000 or so clones, approximately 56% occurring once. Study-wide results and limits: Starting clonality was above that of age-matched healthy donors and tracked circulating CD8+ T-cell counts. Timing of sampling differed between sustained-remission and progressing patients. Treatment saw public clonotypes, which were uncommon, either contract or stay stable.

The chain employs TRBV11-3 and TRBJ2-2; D is possibly TRBD1 or TRBD2 (5 bases each). The starting material was PBMCs, obtained after 24 months of ibrutinib treatment. The sequence came from a human donor with chronic lymphocytic leukemia. The CDR3 nucleotides read TGTGCCAGCAGCACGGGACGGAAGAACACCGGGGAGCTGTTTTTT. It is translated as CASSTGRKNTGELFF.